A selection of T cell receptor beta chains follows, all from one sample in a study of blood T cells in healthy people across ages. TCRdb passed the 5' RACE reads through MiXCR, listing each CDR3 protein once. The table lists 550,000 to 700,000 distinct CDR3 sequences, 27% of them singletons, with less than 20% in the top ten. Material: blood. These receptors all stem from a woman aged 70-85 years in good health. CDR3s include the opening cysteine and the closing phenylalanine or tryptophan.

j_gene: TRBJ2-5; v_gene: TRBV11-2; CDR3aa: CASSLELAGGSFRETQYF
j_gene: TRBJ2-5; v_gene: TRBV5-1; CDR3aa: CASSLEPETQYF
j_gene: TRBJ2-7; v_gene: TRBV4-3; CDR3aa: CASSHRPTGGHEQYF
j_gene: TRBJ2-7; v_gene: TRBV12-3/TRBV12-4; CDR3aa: CASSPDSYSPDEQYF
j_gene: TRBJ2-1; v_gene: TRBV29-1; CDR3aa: CSVEDGLADYNEQFF
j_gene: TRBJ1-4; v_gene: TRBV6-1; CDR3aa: CASGGMAADGEELFF
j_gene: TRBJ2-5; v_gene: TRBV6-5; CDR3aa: CASSQSGQETQYF
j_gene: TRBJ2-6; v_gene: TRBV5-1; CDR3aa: CASSLGSSFTVLTF
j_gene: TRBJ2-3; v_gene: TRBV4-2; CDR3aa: CASSQEIAGTSTDTQYF
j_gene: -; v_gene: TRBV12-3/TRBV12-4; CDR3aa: CASSLSGGFYSEQFF
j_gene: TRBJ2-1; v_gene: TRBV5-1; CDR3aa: CASSGLLAGVHNEQFF
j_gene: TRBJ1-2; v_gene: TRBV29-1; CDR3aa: CSASDGPYGYTF
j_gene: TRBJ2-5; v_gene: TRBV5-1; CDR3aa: CASSPGIGETQYF
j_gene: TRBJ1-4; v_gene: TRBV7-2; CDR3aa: CASSFGTGLSEKLFF
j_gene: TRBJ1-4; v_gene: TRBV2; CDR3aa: CASSRQGAYNEKLFF
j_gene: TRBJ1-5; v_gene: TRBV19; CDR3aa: CASSIGHGGNQPQHF
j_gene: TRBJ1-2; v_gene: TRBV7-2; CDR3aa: CASSLSLGDGYTF
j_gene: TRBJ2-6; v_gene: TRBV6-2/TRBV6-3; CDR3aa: CASSYFNSGANVLTF
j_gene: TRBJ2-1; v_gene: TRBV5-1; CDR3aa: CASSLDPGLLKFF
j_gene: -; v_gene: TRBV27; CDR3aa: CASSPLGPGEQYF
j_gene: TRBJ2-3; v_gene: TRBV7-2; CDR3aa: CASSLVGLAGDTQYF
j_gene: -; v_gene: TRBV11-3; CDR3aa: CAGSLAPGQIYEQYF
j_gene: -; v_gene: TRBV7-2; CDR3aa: CASTPPERRSYEQYF
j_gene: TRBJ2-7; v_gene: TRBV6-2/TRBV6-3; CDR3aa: CASSPQEDYEQYF
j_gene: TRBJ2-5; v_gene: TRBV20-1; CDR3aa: CSAGPASAQETQYF
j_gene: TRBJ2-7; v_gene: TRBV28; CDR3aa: CASNGGLSYEQYF
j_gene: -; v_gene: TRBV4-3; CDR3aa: CASSQDLGTWGVDEQYF
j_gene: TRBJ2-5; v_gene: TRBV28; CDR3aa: CASSPVRPQETQYF
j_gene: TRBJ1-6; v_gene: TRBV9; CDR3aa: CASSVAGTVNSPLHF
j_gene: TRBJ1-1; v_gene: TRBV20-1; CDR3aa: CSPETQGNEAFF
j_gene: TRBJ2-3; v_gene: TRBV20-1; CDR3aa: CSAGDYSDTQYF
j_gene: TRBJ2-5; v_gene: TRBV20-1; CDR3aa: CSARESTTKETQYF
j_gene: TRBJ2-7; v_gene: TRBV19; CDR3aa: CASSARGSEQHF
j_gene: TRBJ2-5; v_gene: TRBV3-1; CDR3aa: CASRLLPGETQYF
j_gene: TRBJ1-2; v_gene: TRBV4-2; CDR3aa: CASSQDEGGRGYGYTF
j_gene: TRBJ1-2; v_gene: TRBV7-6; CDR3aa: CASSSRQGGNYGYTF
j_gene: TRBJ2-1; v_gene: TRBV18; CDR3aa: CASSSSDSPYNEQFF
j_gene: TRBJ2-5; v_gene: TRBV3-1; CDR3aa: CASSQVRGETQYF
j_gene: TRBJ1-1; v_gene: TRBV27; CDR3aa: CASIARAPYDTEAFF
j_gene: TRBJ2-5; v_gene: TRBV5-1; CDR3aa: CASSLDQYQETQYF